This T cell receptor (beta chain) derives from a study of cytotoxic CD8 clonotypes in ibrutinib-treated CLL. The CDR3 is made up of 14 amino acids. With 7 bases removed from V and 1 base from J, the gap between germline ends came to 14 bases. Germline CDR1 SNHLY, CDR2 FYNNEI. The study's findings and limits: While tracking circulating CD8+ T-cell counts, baseline clonality exceeded that of age-matched healthy donors.

TCRdb keeps only in-frame clones here, not all; method: immunoSEQ multiplex PCR. The sample includes about 130,000 clones, approximately 80% seen only once; the top ten take 2.5% to 3.5%. Of note for this clone: Its antigen is still unknown.

The chain couples TRBV2 to TRBJ2-7, with D possibly TRBD2 on 6 matching bases. This TCR came from a human donor with chronic lymphocytic leukemia. Sequences were derived from PBMCs, sampled after 24 months of ibrutinib treatment. CDR3 bases: TGTGCCAGCAAGGCGTCCGGGGGTTCCTACGAGCAGTACTTC. Encoded protein: CASKASGGSYEQYF.